The clone carrying this TCR beta chain has a handful of counts. The data stem from a study of T-cell reconstitution after alpha-beta-depleted transplantation in children. This CDR3 contains 18 residues. The germline gives CDR1 LGHDT, CDR2 YNNKEL (reference sequence). Trimming removed 4 bases from V and 6 bases from J; junction bases left unmatched: 17. Unique molecular identifiers were incorporated when the TCRbeta library was constructed. TCRdb ran MiXCR on the PCR reads and lists one entry per CDR3 protein. The sample has approximately 350,000 distinct CDR3 sequences, 15% to 20% seen once. The chain links TRBV3-1 to TRBJ2-3, with 9 bases matching TRBD1. The starting material was PBMCs, mostly from graft donor cells, obtained 360 days after TCRalphabeta/CD19-depleted stem cell transplant. This TCR was sampled from a male patient aged 2 to 10 who had a stem cell transplant for acute lymphoblastic leukemia, so the T cells may come from the graft donor. The CDR3 loop is CASSRKPTGGAGADTQYF. The CDR3 DNA reads as TGTGCCAGCAGCCGGAAGCCAACAGGGGGCGCCGGGGCTGATACGCAGTATTTT.